This T cell receptor (beta chain) is drawn from a study of spatial heterogeneity in lung cancer. Whole-study findings and limits: Tumor mutation counts were tracked by expanded intratumoral alpha and beta TCR counts. Nonsynonymous mutations, ubiquitous and regional, were tracked respectively by counts of ubiquitous and regional expanded TCRs.

Time point indicated: sample taken at primary tumor resection. At least ten counts were recorded for this clonotype. Antigen: not known. Germline V gene sequence: CDR1 SGHAT, CDR2 FQNNGV. J was trimmed by 6 bases and V by 3 bases; bases with no gene match: 10. The CDR3 contains 16 residues. One entry per CDR3 protein results from TCRdb running MiXCR on the 5' RACE reads. This sample carries about 23,000 distinct CDR3 sequences, around 6.6% of them seen once, and the ten largest clones take 10%. The rearrangement links TRBV11-2 to TRBJ2-1; 8 bases are shared with TRBD2. This sample comprised lung tumor tissue, obtained at surgery. This TCR derives from a male donor with early-stage non-small cell lung cancer. The CDR3, as DNA: TGTGCCAGCAGCTTCCAGCGGGGCCGGGGGGGCAATGAGCAGTTCTTC. Its translation: CASSFQRGRGGNEQFF. Supplemented by reference TRBV11-2 and TRBJ2-1, the full variable domain reads EAGVAQSPRYKIIEKRQSVAFWCNPISGHATLYWYQQILGQGPKLLIQFQNNGVVDDSQLPKDRFSAERLKGVDSTLKIQPAKLEDSAVYLCASSFQRGRGGNEQFFGPGTRLTVL.